This T cell receptor beta chain comes out of a study of vaccination and CD4 T cells after COVID-19. On the study more broadly: At a median approximately 100 days (range 35 to 161) after diagnosis, post-COVID samples were drawn.

About this clonotype itself: Its antigen is undetermined.

Treatment described: roughly 10-day PBMC culture with coronavirus spike peptide pools or control peptides (ViraFEST assay). With peptide pools, ViraFEST first expanded antigen-specific T cells and afterwards sequenced their TCRs. CD4+ T cells that had been cultured provided DNA sequenced with the Oncomine TCR Beta short-read assay. TCRdb fed the PCR reads into MiXCR, producing one record per CDR3 protein. The repertoire holds approximately 5,800 distinct CDR3 sequences, with approximately 71% as singletons. The CDR3 runs 11 residues. Germline V gene sequence: CDR1 ENHRY, CDR2 SYGVKD. The V end lost 5 bases, the J end lost 6 bases, and 8 bases lay between the germline ends.

The receptor was derived from a human donor who had recovered from COVID-19. Sequenced material: CD4+ T cells from blood, cultured in vitro. This chain connects TRBV10-3 to TRBJ2-7; D remains ambiguous. The CDR3 nucleotides read TGTGCCATCAGTACCTCCACCGAGCAGTACTTC. As protein: CAISTSTEQYF.